This section outlines one TCR beta chain sequence together with its context. Its antigen is not known. The source of the sample is a study of CD8+ T cells in alopecia areata. Study findings and constraints: Having just one nonresponder leaves the connection between baseline CD8+ expansion and response unresolved. The study also sequences resident alphabeta T cells of normal skin in scalp samples.

Treatment given: oral pan-JAK inhibitor, 5-10 mg twice daily. Trimming stripped 4 bases from V and 4 bases from J, with 11 bases between. The CDR3 is made up of 14 amino acids. The germline CDR1 and CDR2 sequences are MNHEY and SVGAGI. Reverse transcribed after extraction, RNA yielded cDNA as the sequencing template. Sequencing used immunoSEQ multiplex PCR; TCRdb keeps in-frame clones, though not all of them. The profile shows about 150,000 clones, under 70% of them singletons. The sequencing used CD4+ T cells sorted from blood, collected at week 4, from a patient treated with tofacitinib. The chain employs TRBV6-5 and TRBJ2-1; D possibly matches TRBD1 or TRBD2 (5 bases each). The receptor was derived from a human donor with alopecia areata. CDR3 loop: CASSFGDQYNEQFF. CDR3 nucleotide sequence: TGTGCCAGCAGTTTCGGGGACCAGTACAATGAGCAGTTCTTC.